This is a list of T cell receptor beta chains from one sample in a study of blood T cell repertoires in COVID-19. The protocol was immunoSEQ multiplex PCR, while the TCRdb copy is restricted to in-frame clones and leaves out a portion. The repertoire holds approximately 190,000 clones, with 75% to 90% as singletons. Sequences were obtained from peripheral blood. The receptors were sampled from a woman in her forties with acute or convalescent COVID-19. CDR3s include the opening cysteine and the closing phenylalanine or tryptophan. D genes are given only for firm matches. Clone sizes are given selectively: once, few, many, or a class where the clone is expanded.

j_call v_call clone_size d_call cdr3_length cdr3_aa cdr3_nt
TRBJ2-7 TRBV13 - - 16 CASSGKGGESSYEQYF TGTGCCAGCAGCGGAAAAGGCGGGGAAAGCTCCTACGAGCAGTACTTC
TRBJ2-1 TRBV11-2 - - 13 CASSSTVYNEQFF TGTGCCAGCAGCTCGACAGTCTACAATGAGCAGTTCTTC
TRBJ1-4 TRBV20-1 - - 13 CSASAGAEEKLFF TGCAGTGCTAGTGCAGGGGCTGAAGAAAAACTGTTTTTT
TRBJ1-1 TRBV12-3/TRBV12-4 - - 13 CASSFQVNTEAFF TGTGCCAGCAGTTTCCAGGTAAACACTGAAGCTTTCTTT
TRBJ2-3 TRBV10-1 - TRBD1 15 CASSASWTGTDTQYF TGCGCCAGCAGTGCGTCGTGGACAGGGACAGATACGCAGTATTTT
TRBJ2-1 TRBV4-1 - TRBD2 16 CASSQEERGGYNEQFF TGCGCCAGCAGCCAAGAAGAGCGGGGGGGCTACAATGAGCAGTTCTTC
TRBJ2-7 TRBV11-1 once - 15 CASSFLPAASYEQYF TGTGCCAGCAGCTTTTTACCAGCGGCTTCGTACGAGCAGTACTTC
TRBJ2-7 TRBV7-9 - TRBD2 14 CASSPGLAGNEQYF TGTGCCAGCAGCCCAGGACTAGCGGGGAACGAGCAGTACTTC
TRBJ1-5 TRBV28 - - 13 CASSFLGNQPQHF TGTGCCAGCAGCTTCCTTGGCAATCAGCCCCAGCATTTT
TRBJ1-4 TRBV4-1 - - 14 CASSQDPQGEKLFF TGCGCCAGCAGCCAAGATCCACAGGGTGAAAAACTGTTTTTT
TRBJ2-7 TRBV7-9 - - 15 CASSGPDTFSYEQYF TGTGCCAGCAGCGGGCCCGACACTTTCTCCTACGAGCAGTACTTC
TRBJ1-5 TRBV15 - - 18 CATSRDFLGDYSNQPQHF TGTGCCACCAGCAGAGACTTTTTAGGAGATTATAGCAATCAGCCCCAGCATTTT
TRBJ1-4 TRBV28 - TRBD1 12 CASTTGDEKLFF TGTGCCAGCACGACAGGGGATGAAAAACTGTTTTTT
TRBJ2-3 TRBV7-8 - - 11 CASSSRLGQYF TGTGCCAGCAGCTCCCGTCTCGGGCAGTATTTT
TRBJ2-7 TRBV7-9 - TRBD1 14 CASSFPGQMREQYF TGTGCCAGCAGCTTCCCGGGACAGATGAGAGAGCAGTACTTC
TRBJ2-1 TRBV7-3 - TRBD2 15 CASSIGGGTYNEQFF TGTGCCAGCAGCATAGGCGGGGGGACCTACAATGAGCAGTTCTTC
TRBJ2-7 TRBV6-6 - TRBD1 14 CASSPRTGGDEQYF TGTGCCAGCAGTCCTCGGACAGGGGGCGACGAGCAGTACTTC
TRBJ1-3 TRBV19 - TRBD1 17 CASKDRRTSLSGNTIYF TGTGCCAGTAAGGACAGGCGAACCTCACTCTCTGGAAACACCATATATTTT
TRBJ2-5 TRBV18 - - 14 CASSPPRGIKTQYF TGTGCCAGCTCACCCCCCAGGGGCATAAAGACCCAGTACTTC
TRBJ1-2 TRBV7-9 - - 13 CASSPASRVGYTF TGTGCCAGCAGCCCGGCTTCGAGGGTTGGCTACACCTTC
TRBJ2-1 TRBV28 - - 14 CASSLRTANNEQFF TGTGCCAGCAGTTTGAGGACAGCCAACAATGAGCAGTTCTTC
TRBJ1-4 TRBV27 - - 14 CASSAQGSSEKLFF TGTGCCAGCAGCGCACAGGGCTCGAGTGAAAAACTGTTTTTT
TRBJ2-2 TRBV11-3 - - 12 CASSLMTGELFF TGTGCCAGCAGCCTAATGACCGGGGAGCTGTTTTTT
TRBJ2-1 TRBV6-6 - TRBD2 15 CASRRTSGTYNEQFF TGTGCCAGCAGAAGGACTAGCGGGACCTACAATGAGCAGTTCTTC
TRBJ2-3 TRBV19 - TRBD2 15 CASSVAGPSTDTQYF TGTGCCAGTAGCGTAGCGGGGCCTTCTACAGATACGCAGTATTTT
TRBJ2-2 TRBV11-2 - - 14 CASSNKLITGELFF TGTGCCAGCAGCAACAAGTTAATTACCGGGGAGCTGTTTTTT
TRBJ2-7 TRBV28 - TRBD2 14 CASSDRGGFHEQYF TGTGCCAGCAGTGATCGGGGGGGGTTCCACGAGCAGTACTTC
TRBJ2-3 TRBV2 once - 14 CASSVSVSTDTQYF TGTGCCAGCAGTGTGTCGGTGAGCACAGATACGCAGTATTTT
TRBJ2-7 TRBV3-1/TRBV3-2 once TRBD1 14 CASGPGQANPEQYF TGTGCCAGCGGACCGGGACAGGCGAATCCGGAGCAGTACTTC
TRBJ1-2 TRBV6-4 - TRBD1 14 CASSPGQGMSGYTF TGTGCCAGCAGCCCCGGACAGGGGATGAGTGGCTACACCTTC
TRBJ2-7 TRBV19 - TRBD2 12 CASSISAGEQYF TGTGCCAGTAGTATATCAGCGGGAGAGCAGTACTTC
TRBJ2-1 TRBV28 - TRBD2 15 CASSVPGLAYNEQFF TGTGCCAGCAGTGTGCCGGGACTAGCGTACAATGAGCAGTTCTTC
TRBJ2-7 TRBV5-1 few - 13 CASRLQGLSEQYF TGCGCCAGCAGACTTCAGGGGTTGAGCGAGCAGTACTTC
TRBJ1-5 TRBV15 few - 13 CATRGQFDQPQHF TGTGCCACCAGAGGACAATTCGATCAGCCCCAGCATTTT
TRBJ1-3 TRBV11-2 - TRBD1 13 CASSVQGMDTIYF TGTGCCAGCAGCGTACAGGGGATGGACACCATATATTTT